This T cell receptor beta chain was observed in a study of T cells in Graves' hyperthyroidism and ophthalmopathy. General study points: A model using 13 V-J features told ophthalmopathy apart from stable hyperthyroidism.

Uncontrolled infection, other autoimmune disease, pregnancy or lactation led to exclusion. At least ten counts were recorded for this clonotype. What it recognizes is unknown. CDR1 is SNHLY, CDR2 FYNNEI, per germline. Trimming shortened V by 5 bases and J by 0 bases, and 14 bases separated the two germline ends. The CDR3 sequence is 15 residues long. There were TCR beta CDR3 regions amplified from RNA transcripts. First-round RT-PCR with HTBI primers amplified the TCR CDR3 region. TCRdb recomputed calls from the multiplex PCR reads with MiXCR, one row per CDR3 protein. The sample has about 290,000 distinct CDR3 sequences; roughly a fifth are singletons.

Sample: blood. The chain couples TRBV2 to TRBJ2-7, with D possibly matching TRBD1 (5 bases). This clonotype originated in a man between 50 and 59 years old with Graves' ophthalmopathy. The CDR3 bases are TGTGCCAGCAGTCCAGACTGGACAACCTCCTACGAGCAGTACTTC. Its translation is CASSPDWTTSYEQYF.